The clone carrying this T cell receptor (beta chain) was recorded at least ten times. Its antigen is as yet unknown. The CDR3 contains 13 residues. Germline assignment: CDR1 SQVTM and CDR2 ANQGSEA. V was pared by 6 bases and J by 3 bases, with 9 bases between. TCRdb re-called the RACE reads with MiXCR, one entry per CDR3 protein. The sample carries more than 80,000 distinct CDR3 sequences, 12% recorded once. The record originates from a study of human T cells and chemical hapten exposure. Overall study: Scalp application of diphenylcyclopropenone was performed weekly in patients across the entire roughly 26-week study. The patch tests put 0.01% DPC on the skin of the upper back and were read 6 days later. The study, taken as a whole, reports: Alopecia affecting every donor means their immune response may not match healthy people's.

Regarding time point: pre-sensitization, week 0. Indicated treatment: therapeutic diphenylcyclopropenone sensitization with weekly scalp DPC. Blood sampling occurred before each patch-test application. This sample comprised whole blood, obtained in connection with sensitization to the hapten diphenylcyclopropenone (DPC). V and J are TRBV29-1 and TRBJ2-6; tentative D call: TRBD2 (5 bases). This TCR derives from a woman aged 45-59 years with alopecia areata. Some clones in this sample may be carry-over from other donors' samples. CDR3 protein: CSVAGGGANVLTF. CDR3 in DNA: TGCAGCGTGGCTGGAGGTGGGGCCAACGTCCTGACTTTC.